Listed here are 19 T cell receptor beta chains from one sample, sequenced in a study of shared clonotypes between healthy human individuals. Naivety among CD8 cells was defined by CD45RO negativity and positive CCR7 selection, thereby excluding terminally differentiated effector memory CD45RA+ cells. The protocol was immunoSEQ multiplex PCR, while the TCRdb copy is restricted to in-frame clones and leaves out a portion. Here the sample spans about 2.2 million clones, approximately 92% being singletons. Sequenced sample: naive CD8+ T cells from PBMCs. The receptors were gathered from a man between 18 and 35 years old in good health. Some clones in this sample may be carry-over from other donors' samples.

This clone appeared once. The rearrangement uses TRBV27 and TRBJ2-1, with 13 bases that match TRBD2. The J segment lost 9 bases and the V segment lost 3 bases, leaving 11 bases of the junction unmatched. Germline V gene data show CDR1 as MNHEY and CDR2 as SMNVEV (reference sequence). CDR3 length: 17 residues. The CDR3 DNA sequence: TGTGCCAGCAGTTTCCTCGGACTAGCGGGAGACCAGGGTGAGCAGTTCTTC. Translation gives CASSFLGLAGDQGEQFF.

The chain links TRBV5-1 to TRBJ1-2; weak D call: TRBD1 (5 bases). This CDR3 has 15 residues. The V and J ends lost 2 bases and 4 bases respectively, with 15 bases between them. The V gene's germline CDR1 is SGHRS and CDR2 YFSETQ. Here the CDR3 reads CASSFSGHLSYGYTF. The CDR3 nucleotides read TGCGCCAGCAGCTTTTCTGGACATCTCAGCTATGGCTACACCTTC.

CDR3 sequence (DNA): TGTGCCAGCAGCTTCCCCAGCTCCTACAATGAGCAGTTCTTC. Translation: CASSFPSSYNEQFF. The chain uses TRBV5-6 and TRBJ2-1; D unresolved. The V end lost 2 bases, the J end lost 0 bases, and 6 bases lay between the germline ends. The germline V gene encodes CDR1 SGHDT and CDR2 YYEEEE. The CDR3 has 14 residues.

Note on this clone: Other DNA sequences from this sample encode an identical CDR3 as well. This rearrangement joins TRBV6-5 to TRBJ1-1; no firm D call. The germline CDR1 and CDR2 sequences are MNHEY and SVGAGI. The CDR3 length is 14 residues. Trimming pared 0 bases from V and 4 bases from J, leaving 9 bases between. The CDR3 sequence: CASSYSMGGTEAFF. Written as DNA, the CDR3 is TGTGCCAGCAGTTACTCGATGGGAGGCACTGAAGCTTTCTTT.

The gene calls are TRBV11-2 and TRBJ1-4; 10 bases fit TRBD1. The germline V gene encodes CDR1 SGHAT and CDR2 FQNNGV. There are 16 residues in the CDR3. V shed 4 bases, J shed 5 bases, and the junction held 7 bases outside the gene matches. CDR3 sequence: CASSSRTGQGNEKLFF. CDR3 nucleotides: TGTGCCAGCAGCTCTAGAACGGGACAGGGGAATGAAAAACTGTTTTTT.

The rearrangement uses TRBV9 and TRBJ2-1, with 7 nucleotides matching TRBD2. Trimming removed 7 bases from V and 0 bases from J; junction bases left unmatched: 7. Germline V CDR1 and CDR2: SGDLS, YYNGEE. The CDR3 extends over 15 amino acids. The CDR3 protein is CASRCRGSSYNEQFF. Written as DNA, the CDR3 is TGTGCCAGCCGCTGTCGCGGGAGCTCCTACAATGAGCAGTTCTTC. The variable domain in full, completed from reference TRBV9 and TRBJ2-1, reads DSGVTQTPKHLITATGQRVTLRCSPRSGDLSVYWYQQSLDQGLQFLIQYYNGEERAKGNILERFSAQQFPDLHSELNLSSLELGDSALYFCASRCRGSSYNEQFFGPGTRLTVL.

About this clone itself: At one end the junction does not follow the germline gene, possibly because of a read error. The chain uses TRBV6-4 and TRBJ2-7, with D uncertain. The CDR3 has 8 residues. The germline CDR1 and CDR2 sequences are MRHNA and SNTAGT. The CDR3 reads CASSDPIF. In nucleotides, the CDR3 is TGTGCCAGCAGTGACCCGATCTTC.

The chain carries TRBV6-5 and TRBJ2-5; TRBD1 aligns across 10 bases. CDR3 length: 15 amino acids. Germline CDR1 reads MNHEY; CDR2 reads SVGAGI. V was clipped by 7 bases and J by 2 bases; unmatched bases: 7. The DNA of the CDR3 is TGTGCCAGCACCACCGGGACAGGGGAACAAGAGACCCAGTACTTC. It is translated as CASTTGTGEQETQYF.

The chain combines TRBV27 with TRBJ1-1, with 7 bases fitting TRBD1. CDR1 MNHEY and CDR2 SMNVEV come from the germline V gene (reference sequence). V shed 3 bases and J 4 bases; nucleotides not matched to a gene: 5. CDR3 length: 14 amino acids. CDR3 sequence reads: CASSLKGARTEAFF. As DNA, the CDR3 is TGTGCCAGCAGTTTGAAGGGGGCGCGCACTGAAGCTTTCTTT.

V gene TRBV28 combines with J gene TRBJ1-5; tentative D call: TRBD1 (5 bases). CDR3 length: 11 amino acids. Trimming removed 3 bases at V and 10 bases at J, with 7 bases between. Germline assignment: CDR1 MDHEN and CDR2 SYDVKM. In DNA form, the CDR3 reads TGTGCCAGCAGTTTCGGGGGACCCCAGCATTTT. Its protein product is CASSFGGPQHF. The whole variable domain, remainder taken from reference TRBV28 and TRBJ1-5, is DVKVTQSSRYLVKRTGEKVFLECVQDMDHENMFWYRQDPGLGLRLIYFSYDVKMKEKGDIPEGYSVSREKKERFSLILESASTNQTSMYLCASSFGGPQHFGDGTRLSIL.

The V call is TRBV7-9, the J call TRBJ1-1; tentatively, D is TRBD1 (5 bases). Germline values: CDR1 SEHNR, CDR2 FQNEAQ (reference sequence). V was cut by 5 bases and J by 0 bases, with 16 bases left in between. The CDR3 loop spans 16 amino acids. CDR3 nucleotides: TGTGCCAGCAGCCGAATTCAAGGGGATATGAACACTGAAGCTTTCTTT. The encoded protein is CASSRIQGDMNTEAFF. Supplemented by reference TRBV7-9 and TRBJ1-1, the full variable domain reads DTGVSQNPRHKITKRGQNVTFRCDPISEHNRLYWYRQTLGQGPEFLTYFQNEAQLEKSRLLSDRFSAERPKGSFSTLEIQRTEQGDSAMYLCASSRIQGDMNTEAFFGQGTRLTVV.

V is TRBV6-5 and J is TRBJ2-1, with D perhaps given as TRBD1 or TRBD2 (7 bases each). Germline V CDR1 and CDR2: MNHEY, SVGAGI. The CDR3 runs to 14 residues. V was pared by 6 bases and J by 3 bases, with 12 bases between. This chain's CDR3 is CASRSGGVYNEQFF. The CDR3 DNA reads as TGTGCCAGCAGGTCAGGGGGGGTCTACAATGAGCAGTTCTTC.

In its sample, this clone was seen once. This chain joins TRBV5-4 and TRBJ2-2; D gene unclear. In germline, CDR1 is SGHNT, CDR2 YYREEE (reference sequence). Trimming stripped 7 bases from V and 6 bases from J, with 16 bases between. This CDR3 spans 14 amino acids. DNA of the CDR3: TGTGCCAGCGCCCACCCCCAAGGGTCCGGGGAGCTGTTTTTT. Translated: CASAHPQGSGELFF.

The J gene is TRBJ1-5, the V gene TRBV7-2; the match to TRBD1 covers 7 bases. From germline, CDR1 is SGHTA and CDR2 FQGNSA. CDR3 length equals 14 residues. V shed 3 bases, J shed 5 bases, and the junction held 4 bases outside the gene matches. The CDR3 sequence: CASSFFRGDQPQHF. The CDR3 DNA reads TGTGCCAGCAGCTTCTTCAGGGGGGATCAGCCCCAGCATTTT.

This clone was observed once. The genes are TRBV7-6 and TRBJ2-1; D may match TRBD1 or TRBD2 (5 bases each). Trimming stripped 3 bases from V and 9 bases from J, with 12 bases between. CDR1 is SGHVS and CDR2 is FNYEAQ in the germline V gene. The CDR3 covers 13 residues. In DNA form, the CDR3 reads TGTGCCAGCAGCTTCGGGGCGGAAGTTGAGCAGTTCTTC. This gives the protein CASSFGAEVEQFF.

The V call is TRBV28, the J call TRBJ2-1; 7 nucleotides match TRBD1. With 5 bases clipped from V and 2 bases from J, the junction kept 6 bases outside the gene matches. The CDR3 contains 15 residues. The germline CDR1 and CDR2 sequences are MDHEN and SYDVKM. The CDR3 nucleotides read TGTGCCAGCAGTATAGGGGGCTTCACCTACAATGAGCAGTTCTTC. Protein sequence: CASSIGGFTYNEQFF.

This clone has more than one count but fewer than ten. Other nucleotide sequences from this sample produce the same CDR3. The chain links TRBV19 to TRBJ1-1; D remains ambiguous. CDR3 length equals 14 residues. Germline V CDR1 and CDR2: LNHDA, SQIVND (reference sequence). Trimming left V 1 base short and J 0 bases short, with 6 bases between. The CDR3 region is CASSIGFMNTEAFF. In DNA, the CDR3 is TGTGCCAGTAGTATAGGGTTCATGAACACTGAAGCTTTCTTT. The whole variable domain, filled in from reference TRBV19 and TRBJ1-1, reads DGGITQSPKYLFRKEGQNVTLSCEQNLNHDAMYWYRQDPGQGLRLIYYSQIVNDFQKGDIAEGYSVSREKKESFPLTVTSAQKNPTAFYLCASSIGFMNTEAFFGQGTRLTVV.

DNA for the CDR3: TGTGCCAGCAGCGCTGCCACGGATGGGAGTAGCGGGGCCTACGAGCAGTACTTC. It translates to CASSAATDGSSGAYEQYF. The rearrangement joins TRBV9 to TRBJ2-7; 8 bases are shared with TRBD2. The CDR3 spans 18 residues. V shed 3 bases and J 2 bases; nucleotides not matched to a gene: 16. In germline, CDR1 is SGDLS, CDR2 YYNGEE.

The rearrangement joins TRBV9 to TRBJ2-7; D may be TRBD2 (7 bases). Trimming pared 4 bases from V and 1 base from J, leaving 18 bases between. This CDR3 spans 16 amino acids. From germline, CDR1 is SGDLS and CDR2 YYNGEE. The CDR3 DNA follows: TGTGCCAGCAGCCCCGGAGGGGGGGTTCTGTCCTACGAGCAGTACTTC. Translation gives CASSPGGGVLSYEQYF.